This T cell receptor (beta chain) was recorded in a study of CD8 T cells in Susac syndrome (dated by TCRdb to 2018 to 2020). Broadly, across the study: The study used repertoire sequencing to test whether antigen drove CD8+ T cell activation and differentiation in Susac syndrome.

Overall study results and their limits: The number of individuals in the TCR sequencing and HLA analysis was acknowledged as relatively small.

RNA was extracted using the RNeasy kit, and about 0.45 to 1 ug of the RNA was reverse transcribed with random hexamers. The immunoSEQ multiplex PCR assay, covering 54 Vbeta and 13 Jbeta segments, was used to amplify TCR beta CDR3 regions. Bias from PCR amplification was corrected by using a synthetic template baseline for primer optimization and for computational correction. The original methods were these. Reads were assigned to V, D and J genes according to IMGT and analyzed in immunoSEQ Analyzer, with only productive sequences retained. Clonality was calculated as one minus the Shannon entropy normalized by log2 of the number of productive unique sequences. For each patient and control, public and private clones were evaluated among the 100 most prevalent clones. A clone was defined as Susac-specific if it was absent from the healthy and MS cohorts, from roughly 980 published viral clones and from other ImmuneACCESS disease sequences. The public reads were reanalyzed by TCRdb: fastp trimming at Q25, MiXCR alignment, in-frame beta chains only. A single entry per CDR3 protein holds the most common genes and DNA from its merged rows. These V and J calls rely on TCRdb rather than the paper's analysis. In all, the sample holds a few hundred thousand distinct CDR3 sequences, and 90% to 95% of those were seen once. The top ten clones comprise around 0.072% of the sample.

Concerning this clonotype itself: Its antigen is not yet known. No base quality information exists; no much larger clone differs at one position.

Peripheral blood CD8+ and CD4+ T cells from healthy donors, Susac syndrome patients and multiple sclerosis patients were profiled using high-throughput TCR beta sequencing. The multiple sclerosis controls were treatment-naive patients whose relapsing-remitting disease, either stable or active, fulfilled the revised McDonald criteria. Bulk CD8+ and CD4+ T cells were purified magnetically by negative isolation, whereas CD8+ TEMRA cells were enriched by FACS. Blood was drawn into EDTA tubes, processed within 24 hours, and PBMCs were isolated by density gradient centrifugation. PBMCs intended for TCR sequencing were frozen in liquid nitrogen and were later thawed in a 37 degrees C water bath. Purity of sorted or isolated CD4+, CD8+ and CD8+ TEMRA cells was at least 90%. Reading the germline V gene gives CDR1 SNHLY and CDR2 FYNNEI. After removal of 7 bases from V and 3 bases from J, the junction retains 7 bases not matched to a gene. The CDR3 holds 16 amino acids from the cysteine to the phenylalanine. Just CDR3 DNA is preserved here, 48 bases in frame from base 1.

The source of this sequence is a human donor with multiple sclerosis. This receptor chain uses TRBV2 and TRBJ2-1, with 12 bases matching TRBD2. The sample taken for sequencing was CD4+ T cells from PBMCs. CDR3 region: CASNKRTSGNYNEQFF. The bases are TGTGCCAGCAACAAGCGGACTAGCGGGAACTACAATGAGCAGTTCTTC.